Listed below are T cell receptor beta chains from one sample, sequenced in a study of blood T cell repertoires in COVID-19. Produced via immunoSEQ multiplex PCR; TCRdb's table is partial and in-frame only. The sample holds roughly 230,000 clones; roughly four fifths are singletons and the top ten take roughly 3.6%. Sequences were obtained from PBMCs or T cells enriched from blood (not recorded which). These receptors originate from a man aged 45-60 years who had recovered from COVID-19. Both conserved end residues are part of each CDR3. The D gene is left open where the match is weak. For some rows the clone size is stated as once, few or many, or as a class when expanded; others skip it.

v_gene	d_gene	abundance	j_gene	CDR3nt	CDR3aa
TRBV5-4	.	once	TRBJ2-7	TGTGCCAGCAGCAAAGACCCCGGAGGAGGCTCCTACGAGCAGTACTTC	CASSKDPGGGSYEQYF
TRBV5-1	TRBD1	.	TRBJ2-7	TGCGCCAGCAGCCCAACAGGGGGAACCACCTACGAGCAGTACTTC	CASSPTGGTTYEQYF
TRBV27	.	.	TRBJ2-1	TGTGCCAGCAGTCCCCGCGGACTACAGCATGAGCAGTTCTTC	CASSPRGLQHEQFF
TRBV19	TRBD2	.	TRBJ2-2	TGTGCCAGTAGTCGCGGGGGGACTAACACCGGGGAGCTGTTTTTT	CASSRGGTNTGELFF
TRBV7-3	TRBD1	.	TRBJ1-3	TGTGCCAGCAGCTCGCCCGGGACAGGGAACACCATATATTTT	CASSSPGTGNTIYF
TRBV14	TRBD1	.	TRBJ1-6	TGTGCCAGCAGCCAGAGACAGGGGGCTCTTAATTCACCCCTCCACTTT	CASSQRQGALNSPLHF
TRBV19	.	.	TRBJ2-7	TGTGCCAGTAGTAGGCACGAGCAGTACTTC	CASSRHEQYF
TRBV6-5	.	.	TRBJ2-2	TGTGCCAGCAGTTATCAAGCCCTACCAGGGGAGCTGTTTTTT	CASSYQALPGELFF
TRBV19	.	.	TRBJ2-2	TGTGCCAGTAGTGATCGGAGAAAGAACACCGGGGAGCTGTTTTTT	CASSDRRKNTGELFF
TRBV19	.	.	TRBJ1-1	TGTGCCAGTAGCCCCTTAGGGGTGTACACTGAAGCTTTCTTT	CASSPLGVYTEAFF
TRBV5-1	.	.	TRBJ1-2	TGCGCCAGCTTACCCGGGACTCAATCTAACTATGGCTACACCTTC	CASLPGTQSNYGYTF
TRBV5-4	TRBD2	once	TRBJ2-7	TGTGCCAGCAGCTTGCGTTCCTCAGGACTAGAGGGTGGCGAGCAGTACTTC	CASSLRSSGLEGGEQYF
TRBV5-5	.	.	TRBJ1-1	TGTGCCAGCAGCTTAGACAGGAACACTGAAGCTTTCTTT	CASSLDRNTEAFF
TRBV4-2	.	.	TRBJ2-5	TGTGCCAGCAGCCAAGAGACGAGCGAGCAGACCCAGTACTTC	CASSQETSEQTQYF
TRBV4-3	.	.	TRBJ2-7	TGCGCCAGCAGCCGGGGCAGGGGCTCCTACGAGCAGTACTTC	CASSRGRGSYEQYF
TRBV3-1/TRBV3-2	TRBD2	.	TRBJ2-3	TGTGCCAGCAGCCCCCGGGACTACCGCACAGATACGCAGTATTTT	CASSPRDYRTDTQYF
TRBV4-2	.	few	TRBJ1-6	TGTGCCAGCAGCCAAGAAGGGGCCAGGGATTCACCCCTCCACTTT	CASSQEGARDSPLHF
TRBV5-6	TRBD1	.	TRBJ1-2	TGTGCCAGCAGCTACCTCAGGGGGTCGGGAAGCTATGGCTACACCTTC	CASSYLRGSGSYGYTF
TRBV11-2	TRBD1	.	TRBJ1-2	TGTGCCAGCAGCGGGGACAGGGGCGGCTACACCTTC	CASSGDRGGYTF
TRBV12-5	.	.	TRBJ2-7	TGTGCTAGTGGCGAAGACACGGCCTACGAGCAGTACTTC	CASGEDTAYEQYF
TRBV2	TRBD2	.	TRBJ2-5	TGTGCCAGCAGTTCCGTCTTGGGCGGGGGTTCAGAGACCCAGTACTTC	CASSSVLGGGSETQYF
TRBV6-5	TRBD1	.	TRBJ1-1	TGTGCCTGCCACCGGGACAGGAACACTGAAGCTTTCTTT	CACHRDRNTEAFF
TRBV19	.	.	TRBJ1-3	TGTGCCAGTAGAACGACTCGGGGTCTCGGTGAACTCGAATATTTT	CASRTTRGLGELEYF
TRBV3-1/TRBV3-2	TRBD1	once	TRBJ1-2	TGTGCCAGCAGCAGGGACAGGGGATCCTATGGCTACACCTTC	CASSRDRGSYGYTF
TRBV20-1	TRBD1	.	TRBJ1-5	TGCAGTGCTACTGATCCGGGACAGGCCGGTCTTTATAGCAATCAGCCCCAGCATTTT	CSATDPGQAGLYSNQPQHF
TRBV19	.	many	TRBJ1-6	TGTGCCAGTAGTATGGGGGGGTTTAATTCACCCCTCCACTTT	CASSMGGFNSPLHF
TRBV7-3	TRBD2	.	TRBJ2-1	TGTGCCAGCAGCTTCGGGGGACTAGCGGGAGGGGTGCAGTTCTTC	CASSFGGLAGGVQFF
TRBV19	.	.	TRBJ1-4	TGTGCCAGTAGTAGGCCTGGGGGCATTGAAAAACTGTTTTTT	CASSRPGGIEKLFF
TRBV27	TRBD2	.	TRBJ2-2	TGTGCCAGCGGTTCGGGACTAGCGCTAACCGGGGAGCTGTTTTTT	CASGSGLALTGELFF
TRBV15	.	.	TRBJ2-1	TGTGCCACCAGCAGAGATCAGGCGGGGGAGGGGGCCTACAATGAGCAGTTCTTC	CATSRDQAGEGAYNEQFF
TRBV4-1	TRBD1	few	TRBJ1-1	TGCGCCAGCAGCCAAGAACCTGGGACAGGGTATTTCTCTGAAGCTTTCTTT	CASSQEPGTGYFSEAFF
TRBV3-1/TRBV3-2	TRBD1	.	TRBJ1-2	TGTGCCAGCAGCTTCCTTGGGGGACAGAAGTCTCATGGCTACACCTTC	CASSFLGGQKSHGYTF
TRBV29-1	.	few	TRBJ1-2	TGCAGCGTTGTAACGGTTGGTAACTATGGCTACACCTTC	CSVVTVGNYGYTF
TRBV7-9	.	.	TRBJ1-1	TGTGCCAGCGACGCCGGGGATCAACCGAACACTGAAGCTTTCTTT	CASDAGDQPNTEAFF
TRBV6-6	.	.	TRBJ2-6	TGTGCCAGCACCTACGACTCTGGGGCCAACGTCCTGACTTTC	CASTYDSGANVLTF
TRBV6-5	.	.	TRBJ2-1	TGTGCCACCAATCCGGGACTTTACAATGAGCAGTTCTTC	CATNPGLYNEQFF
TRBV9	.	.	TRBJ1-2	TGTGCCAGCAGCGTAGCCCGACAGGTAGGGTTAGAAAACTATGGCTACACCTTC	CASSVARQVGLENYGYTF
TRBV3-1/TRBV3-2	.	few	TRBJ2-7	TGTGCCAGCAGCCACGGACTCACTTACTACGAGCAGTACTTC	CASSHGLTYYEQYF
TRBV3-1/TRBV3-2	TRBD1	.	TRBJ1-4	TGTGCCAGCAGCCGAACAGGGGGCGCAAGTGAAAAACTGTTTTTT	CASSRTGGASEKLFF
TRBV11-1	TRBD2	.	TRBJ2-1	TGTGCCAGCAGCTTAGCGAGTTGGACTAGCGGGGGATGGAATGAGCAGTTCTTC	CASSLASWTSGGWNEQFF
TRBV6-5	.	.	TRBJ2-5	TGTGCCAGCAGCAAGACTTTCGAGACCCAGTACTTC	CASSKTFETQYF
TRBV7-6	.	.	TRBJ2-2	TGTGCCAGCAGCTTAGGGGCACAAGGGGCCGGGGAGCTGTTTTTT	CASSLGAQGAGELFF
TRBV11-2	.	many	TRBJ2-5	TGTGCCAGCAGCTTAGCGGCAGGAAGGAAAGAGACCCAGTACTTC	CASSLAAGRKETQYF
TRBV19	TRBD1	.	TRBJ1-5	TGTGCCAGTGAAGTTTGGGCAGGGGGAAATCAGCCCCAGCATTTT	CASEVWAGGNQPQHF
TRBV9	.	.	TRBJ2-2	TGTGCCAGCAAACGGGAAGCGAACACCGGGGAGCTGTTTTTT	CASKREANTGELFF
TRBV19	.	.	TRBJ2-5	TGTGCCAGTAGTATCCAGACTTGGAAGAGTGAGACCCAGTACTTC	CASSIQTWKSETQYF
TRBV18	.	.	TRBJ1-1	TGTGCCAGCTCAGCGTCCGATACTAGGATGGCTTTCTTT	CASSASDTRMAFF
TRBV19	.	.	TRBJ2-3	TGTGCCAGTAGTCCCCGTCGAGGGGATACGCAGTATTTT	CASSPRRGDTQYF
TRBV27	.	.	TRBJ1-2	TGTGCCAGCAGTTCACGGGGCCTGGGAGGAGTCTATGGCTACACCTTC	CASSSRGLGGVYGYTF
TRBV3-1/TRBV3-2	.	.	TRBJ1-3	TGTGCCAGCAGCCTGGCGGGGCTCGGTGGAAACACCATATATTTT	CASSLAGLGGNTIYF
TRBV19	TRBD2	.	TRBJ2-2	TGTGCCAGTTCTAGCGGGAGCACCGGGGAGCTGTTTTTT	CASSSGSTGELFF
TRBV3-1/TRBV3-2	TRBD1	.	TRBJ1-1	TGTGCCAGCAGCGGACAGGAGGGCACTGAAGCTTTCTTT	CASSGQEGTEAFF
TRBV18	TRBD2	few	TRBJ2-3	TGTGCCAGCTCACCGCCGGGACTAGCGGCCACAGATACGCAGTATTTT	CASSPPGLAATDTQYF
TRBV12-3/TRBV12-4	.	many	TRBJ1-1	TGTGCCAGCACTTTCGGGTACACTGAAGCTTTCTTT	CASTFGYTEAFF
TRBV11-2	TRBD1	.	TRBJ1-3	TGTGCCAGCAGCCTTACAGGGGGCTCTGGAAACACCATATATTTT	CASSLTGGSGNTIYF
TRBV5-6	.	.	TRBJ1-1	TGTGCCAGCAGCTTGGGGACAGCGAACACTGAAGCTTTCTTT	CASSLGTANTEAFF